This T cell receptor (beta chain) was captured in a study of blood T cell repertoires in COVID-19. Study-level information: The United States, Italy and Spain provided the acute and convalescent COVID-19 samples. T cells, B-cell-depleted T cells, or PBMCs provided the cDNA or gDNA that served as material.

The Seattle patients joined while their infection was active and were tracked longitudinally afterward. In its sample, this clone was seen once. As originally analysed: Amplification with reference gene primers provided the estimates of nucleated cell counts. Measured with immunoSEQ multiplex PCR; TCRdb has only the in-frame clones, and not every one. V, J and clone size reflect that table, while D and trimming were determined from the DNA. The profile shows roughly 440,000 clones, around 89% of them singletons. The receptor was derived from a woman aged 45-65 years with COVID-19, enrolled during active disease. Sequencing input: peripheral blood.

CDR3 residues: CASSQGREGNEQFF. The DNA of the CDR3 is TGTGCCAGCAGCCAAGGCAGGGAAGGTAATGAGCAGTTCTTC. The chain couples TRBV3-1 (or the pseudogene TRBV3-2) to TRBJ2-1, with D perhaps matching TRBD1 (5 bases). This CDR3 comprises 14 residues. CDR1 and CDR2 (germline): LGHDT, YNNKEL (reference sequence). V was clipped by 1 base and J by 7 bases, with 11 bases between them.